These T cell receptor beta chains were read from a single sample in a study of Ad26.COV2.S vaccination and SARS-CoV-2 variants. Some clones are missing from TCRdb's copy, which holds only in-frame ones; the method was immunoSEQ multiplex PCR. Among around 340,000 clones listed, roughly 89% were seen once. The sample here was peripheral blood, taken in a trial of Ad26.COV2.S vaccine versus placebo. The origin of the receptors is a person aged 18-60 years who received the Ad26.COV2.S COVID-19 vaccine or a placebo. Each CDR3 is given with its conserved first and last residue. The D gene is left open where the match is weak. Clone sizes are given selectively: once, few, many, or a class where the clone is expanded.

DNA: TGCGCCAGCAGCGGCCCTAGCGGGGGGCCGAGACTCACAGATACGCAGTATTTT
CDR3: CASSGPSGGPRLTDTQYF
size: few
length: 18
D: TRBD2
J: TRBJ2-3
V: TRBV4-1

DNA: TGTGCCAGCAGCCTTCAGGGGACAGGGAGTGGCTACACCTTC
CDR3: CASSLQGTGSGYTF
size: .
length: 14
D: TRBD1
J: TRBJ1-2
V: TRBV7-9

DNA: TGTGCCAGCAGCACTCTTTTCGAAAACAGGGTTAGCAATCAGCCCCAGCATTTT
CDR3: CASSTLFENRVSNQPQHF
size: .
length: 18
D: .
J: TRBJ1-5
V: TRBV21-1

DNA: TGTGCCAGTTCCGCAGGGGTCACTGAAGCTTTCTTT
CDR3: CASSAGVTEAFF
size: once
length: 12
D: .
J: TRBJ1-1
V: TRBV19

DNA: TGCAGTGCTAGTGGCGGACGGGGGGGTGAGACAGATACGCAGTATTTT
CDR3: CSASGGRGGETDTQYF
size: .
length: 16
D: TRBD2
J: TRBJ2-3
V: TRBV20-1

DNA: TGTGCCACCAGTGATTTTAGACAGGGTTTGTGGACTGAAGCTTTCTTT
CDR3: CATSDFRQGLWTEAFF
size: .
length: 16
D: TRBD1
J: TRBJ1-1
V: TRBV24-1

DNA: TGTGCCAGCAGTTTATATGGCAGCGGAGCAGATACGCAGTATTTT
CDR3: CASSLYGSGADTQYF
size: .
length: 15
D: .
J: TRBJ2-3
V: TRBV28

DNA: TGTGCCAGCTCACCACCGTTTCCGAACACTGAAGCTTTCTTT
CDR3: CASSPPFPNTEAFF
size: .
length: 14
D: .
J: TRBJ1-1
V: TRBV18

DNA: TGTGCCAGTAGTAGGGCGGGGGCGAACACCGGGGAGCTGTTTTTT
CDR3: CASSRAGANTGELFF
size: .
length: 15
D: TRBD2
J: TRBJ2-2
V: TRBV19

DNA: TGTGCCAGCAGCCAAGTGCCGGACAGCCGCCTCTATGGCTACACCTTC
CDR3: CASSQVPDSRLYGYTF
size: few
length: 16
D: .
J: TRBJ1-2
V: TRBV3-1/TRBV3-2

DNA: TGTGCCAGCAGCTTAGGGGGAGCTAATGAAAAACTGTTTTTT
CDR3: CASSLGGANEKLFF
size: .
length: 14
D: .
J: TRBJ1-4
V: TRBV7-2

DNA: TGTGCCAGCAGCTTAGCTGGTCAGCCCCAGCATTTT
CDR3: CASSLAGQPQHF
size: .
length: 12
D: .
J: TRBJ1-5
V: TRBV7-9

DNA: TGTGCCAGCCAACAGGGGCTTGGCACCGGGGAGCTGTTTTTT
CDR3: CASQQGLGTGELFF
size: .
length: 14
D: TRBD1
J: TRBJ2-2
V: TRBV7-2

DNA: TGTGCCAGCAGCTTACGACTAGCGGGACAAGAGACCCAGTACTTC
CDR3: CASSLRLAGQETQYF
size: .
length: 15
D: TRBD2
J: TRBJ2-5
V: TRBV7-2

DNA: TGTGCCAGCAGTCGAGCCGGGGAGCTGTTTTTT
CDR3: CASSRAGELFF
size: .
length: 11
D: .
J: TRBJ2-2
V: TRBV6-6

DNA: TGTGCCAGCAGTTTACCAGGGGGGGGAGAGCAGTACTTC
CDR3: CASSLPGGGEQYF
size: .
length: 13
D: .
J: TRBJ2-7
V: TRBV27

DNA: TGTGCCAGCGCCCTTGGGAAACTGCAGGGAAGCACCGGGGAGCTGTTTTTT
CDR3: CASALGKLQGSTGELFF
size: few
length: 17
D: .
J: TRBJ2-2
V: TRBV28

DNA: TGTGCCAGCAGTGACCGGGGGCTTAACTCATCACCCCTCCACTTT
CDR3: CASSDRGLNSSPLHF
size: once
length: 15
D: .
J: TRBJ1-6
V: TRBV2

DNA: TGTGCCAGCAGCTTAGGCCCTAGGACAGTTAATTCACCCCTCCACTTT
CDR3: CASSLGPRTVNSPLHF
size: .
length: 16
D: .
J: TRBJ1-6
V: TRBV7-2

DNA: TGTGCCAGTAGTATAGGGGGAGGGGAAGGAGATCAGCCCCAGCATTTT
CDR3: CASSIGGGEGDQPQHF
size: few
length: 16
D: .
J: TRBJ1-5
V: TRBV19

DNA: TGTGCCAGCAGCTTAGATCTTGCAGGCGACCAAGAGACCCAGTACTTC
CDR3: CASSLDLAGDQETQYF
size: .
length: 16
D: .
J: TRBJ2-5
V: TRBV7-9

DNA: TGTGCTAGTGGTTTGGGGTTACCGGGACAGGGAAAGGAGCAAGAGACCCAGTACTTC
CDR3: CASGLGLPGQGKEQETQYF
size: .
length: 19
D: TRBD1
J: TRBJ2-5
V: TRBV12-5

DNA: TGTGCTAGTGGTTTGGCAGCGGGAGAGACCTACAATGAGCAGTTCTTC
CDR3: CASGLAAGETYNEQFF
size: .
length: 16
D: TRBD2
J: TRBJ2-1
V: TRBV12-5

DNA: TGTGCCAGCAGCCAAACAGGGGGCGACACTGAAGCTTTCTTT
CDR3: CASSQTGGDTEAFF
size: .
length: 14
D: TRBD1
J: TRBJ1-1
V: TRBV5-4

DNA: TGTGCCAGCAGCCCACGAGGTGGTTTAACTAGCGGGAGGGAATACGAGCAGTACTTC
CDR3: CASSPRGGLTSGREYEQYF
size: few
length: 19
D: TRBD2
J: TRBJ2-7
V: TRBV4-2

DNA: TGTGCCAGCAGCGGGACAGGTGATTCACCCCTCCACTTT
CDR3: CASSGTGDSPLHF
size: .
length: 13
D: TRBD1
J: TRBJ1-6
V: TRBV2

DNA: TGCAGCGTGGGACTAGCGGGAGCCGAGCAGTTCTTC
CDR3: CSVGLAGAEQFF
size: once
length: 12
D: TRBD2
J: TRBJ2-1
V: TRBV29-1

DNA: TGTGCCAGTAGTATAACCGCCGGGACAGACCGTACGAGCTCCTACGAGCAGTACTTC
CDR3: CASSITAGTDRTSSYEQYF
size: once
length: 19
D: TRBD1
J: TRBJ2-7
V: TRBV19

DNA: TGTGCCAGCAGCCCGGTGGGGGGAGTGTATCAGCCCCAGCATTTT
CDR3: CASSPVGGVYQPQHF
size: few
length: 15
D: .
J: TRBJ1-5
V: TRBV5-8

DNA: TGTGCCACCTTACAGGGGAGGCCCTACGAGCAGTACTTC
CDR3: CATLQGRPYEQYF
size: .
length: 13
D: .
J: TRBJ2-7
V: TRBV28

DNA: TGTGCCAGCAGCGGACTAGGGACAGGGGTCGACGAGCAGTACTTC
CDR3: CASSGLGTGVDEQYF
size: .
length: 15
D: TRBD1
J: TRBJ2-7
V: TRBV7-9

DNA: TGTGCCAGCAGCTTAGCCGGGACAAGGGGCGATGAGCAGTTCTTC
CDR3: CASSLAGTRGDEQFF
size: .
length: 15
D: .
J: TRBJ2-1
V: TRBV7-9

DNA: TGTGCCAGCAGCCCGTCGGGGGGGGTCGAAAAACTGTTTTTT
CDR3: CASSPSGGVEKLFF
size: .
length: 14
D: .
J: TRBJ1-4
V: TRBV7-9

DNA: TGTGCCAGCAGCCGTCGGGACAAAGGCTACACCTTC
CDR3: CASSRRDKGYTF
size: .
length: 12
D: .
J: TRBJ1-2
V: TRBV3-1/TRBV3-2

DNA: TGTGCCAGCAGCTTATCTCTCGGGGCGGAATCCTACAATGAGCAGTTCTTC
CDR3: CASSLSLGAESYNEQFF
size: many
length: 17
D: .
J: TRBJ2-1
V: TRBV13

DNA: TGTGCCAGCAGGACGGGACTTACGAATCAGCCCCAGCATTTT
CDR3: CASRTGLTNQPQHF
size: .
length: 14
D: .
J: TRBJ1-5
V: TRBV28

DNA: TGTGCCAGTAGTATAGTGGGCTCTTTCAGGGCTGAAGCTTTCTTT
CDR3: CASSIVGSFRAEAFF
size: .
length: 15
D: .
J: TRBJ1-1
V: TRBV19